This T cell receptor beta chain was captured by sequencing in a study of CD8 T cells in Susac syndrome. Notes on the study in general: The authors acknowledged that their TCR sequencing and HLA analysis involved a relatively small number of individuals.

In the case of this clonotype: Its target is not known.

CD8+ and CD4+ T cells from blood underwent TCR beta sequencing. Healthy donors served as the controls. They were matched for age and sex. Both CD4+ and CD8+ T cells were negatively isolated, and TEMRA cells underwent FACS enrichment. Per germline, CDR1 SGDLS and CDR2 YYNGEE. Trimming stripped 2 bases from V and 5 bases from J, with 11 bases between. CDR3 length equals 14 residues. Random hexamers primed reverse transcription of roughly 0.5 to 1 ug RNA. TCRdb itself ran the immunoSEQ multiplex PCR reads through MiXCR, one entry per CDR3 protein. The sample consists of some 110,000 distinct CDR3 sequences, about 93% of them appearing once.

The chain has TRBV9 and TRBJ2-1; D is possibly TRBD2 (6 bases). Sequencing was performed on CD4+ T cells from PBMCs. The source of this sequence is a human donor in good health. The CDR3 protein is CASSVSGKDNEQFF. CDR3 nucleotide sequence: TGTGCCAGCAGCGTTAGCGGAAAAGACAATGAGCAGTTCTTC.